The rows below give T cell receptor beta chains drawn from one sample of a study of shared clonotypes between healthy human individuals. The data were produced by immunoSEQ multiplex PCR, yet TCRdb's version contains in-frame clones alone and is incomplete. This table has about 770,000 clones, approximately 77% appearing once. The material sequenced was memory CD4+ T cells sorted from blood. The receptors derive from a woman under 40 in good health. Each CDR3 is given with its conserved first and last residue. The D gene is left open where the match is weak. Clone size is stated in some rows and not others, as once, few, many or a class when expanded.

.	TRBV27	TRBJ2-5	TRBD1	TGTGCCAGCAGTTCAAACAGGGGGCGGGGGGAGACCCAGTACTTC	CASSSNRGRGETQYF
.	TRBV7-9	TRBJ2-7	.	TGTGCCAGCAGCCCGCCTACCGATACTCGGGGAGGGTACTTC	CASSPPTDTRGGYF
.	TRBV6-1	TRBJ2-7	.	TGTGCCAGCAGTGAAATCAGGGTAGGAGAGCAGTACTTC	CASSEIRVGEQYF
.	TRBV2	TRBJ1-6	TRBD1	TGTGCCAGCAGTGCTGAATCGACAGGGGCAGGTTCACCCCTCCACTTT	CASSAESTGAGSPLHF
.	TRBV7-7	TRBJ2-2	.	TGTGCCAGCAGCTTAAGTCCCAAAGACGGTCCCGCGAACACCGGGGAGCTGTTTTTT	CASSLSPKDGPANTGELFF
.	TRBV6-1	TRBJ1-5	.	TGTGCCAGCAGTGAACAGGTTAGCAATCAGCCCCAGCATTTT	CASSEQVSNQPQHF
.	TRBV4-2	TRBJ2-1	TRBD2	TGTGCCAGCAGCCAAGATCCTAGCGGGAGTCCGAGGCAGTTCTTC	CASSQDPSGSPRQFF
many	TRBV25-1	TRBJ2-3	TRBD1	TGTGCCAGCAGTGAAATCCCGGGACAGGGAAGGGATACGCAGTATTTT	CASSEIPGQGRDTQYF
.	TRBV19	TRBJ1-5	TRBD1	TGTGCCAGTAGTCCGCAGGGGGATCAGCCCCAGCATTTT	CASSPQGDQPQHF
.	TRBV18	TRBJ1-2	.	TGTGCCAGCTCACTAGCAGGTGGGTATGGCTACACCTTC	CASSLAGGYGYTF
.	TRBV7-3	TRBJ2-1	TRBD2	TGTGCCAGCAGTCCTCAGCGGGACTCTTGGGATGAGCAGTTCTTC	CASSPQRDSWDEQFF